This T cell receptor beta chain originates from a study of cytomegalovirus exposure and HLA in healthy donors. PCR employed 60 Vbeta and 13 Jbeta primers. Only in-frame clones appear in the TCRdb table, and some are missing; sequencing was by immunoSEQ multiplex PCR. The sample has some 70,000 clones, around three quarters seen once. Worth noting for this clone: Its antigen is as yet unknown.

General study points: TCR beta V- and J-gene trimming was later associated with a missense DCLRE1C variant. In a later analysis, the majority of CMV-associated beta chains seemingly showed HLA restriction.

The CDR3 runs to 11 residues. CDR1 and CDR2 from the germline V gene are MDHEN and SYDVKM. With V trimmed by 8 bases and J by 7 bases, 3 bases remained unmatched. This clonotype originated in a man aged 50 or older in good health and CMV-seronegative. The chain carries TRBV28 and TRBJ2-5; TRBD2 matches at 8 bases. The material sequenced was PBMCs. This CDR3 is CASPGGGTQYF. The CDR3 nucleotides read TGTGCCAGCCCGGGAGGGGGGACCCAGTACTTC.